This T cell receptor beta chain appears in the sequencing data of a study of blood T cell repertoires in COVID-19. As for the study in general: Acute and convalescent COVID-19 samples came from the United States, Italy and Spain. Sources were T cells, B-cell-depleted T cells, or PBMCs; the material itself was cDNA or gDNA.

The CDR3 has 14 amino acids. The trim removed 5 bases at V and 4 bases at J, leaving 5 bases unmatched. Germline V gene data show CDR1 as MNHEY and CDR2 as SVGAGI. Methods used by the authors: Reference gene primer amplification gave estimated nucleated cell counts. Method: immunoSEQ multiplex PCR; TCRdb's copy keeps in-frame clones and lacks some. V and J calls and clone size follow that table, whereas D and trimming were derived from the DNA. The top ten hold 10% to 13% of the sample, which has 130,000 to 150,000 clones, about nine tenths seen once. The specimen sequenced was peripheral blood. This TCR derives from a man in his fifties or sixties with active or convalescent COVID-19. This sequence joins TRBV6-5 and TRBJ1-2; 9 bases agree with TRBD1. CDR3 protein: CASSNLQGAYGYTF. CDR3 coding DNA: TGTGCCAGCAGTAATCTACAGGGGGCCTATGGCTACACCTTC.